Following are 21 T cell receptor beta chains from one sample sequenced in a study of identical twins. TCRdb reprocessed the 5' RACE reads with MiXCR, giving one entry per CDR3 protein. The profile shows about 520,000 distinct CDR3 sequences, 22% of them singletons. The same data also contributed to another study, on T cells expressing NK-cell markers.

Source material: CD4+ T cells sorted from blood. The receptors come from a woman between 18 and 29 years old in good health.

The V call is TRBV21-1, the J call TRBJ2-3; the table names TRBD2, a call not compared with the DNA. TRBV21-1 is recorded as a pseudogene. The CDR3 contains 18 residues. The CDR3 reads CASRNTGTSESSTDTQYF. CDR3 nucleotides: TGTGCCAGCAGAAATACCGGGACTAGCGAATCTAGCACAGATACGCAGTATTTT.

The rearrangement links TRBV6-5 to TRBJ2-3; 9 bases agree with TRBD1. CDR1 MNHEY and CDR2 SVGAGI come from the germline V gene. The CDR3 covers 16 residues. V shed 5 bases and J 1 base; nucleotides not matched to a gene: 7. The DNA for the CDR3 is TGTGCCAGCAGTAACCACAGGGGGCTCGGCACAGATACGCAGTATTTT. Translating gives CASSNHRGLGTDTQYF.

The chain combines TRBV2 with TRBJ2-7; D possibly corresponds to TRBD1 (6 bases). There are 11 residues in the CDR3. Germline V gene lookup returns CDR1 SNHLY and CDR2 FYNNEI. With 10 bases removed from V and 6 bases from J, the gap between germline ends came to 13 bases. The chain's CDR3 is CATQGLREQYF. The DNA of the CDR3 is TGTGCCACACAGGGTTTACGCGAGCAGTACTTC.

This clonotype was counted many times. The rearrangement joins TRBV5-1 to TRBJ2-7; D call uncertain. Trimming removed 1 base from V and 1 base from J, with 9 bases in between. Germline lookup yields CDR1 SGHRS and CDR2 YFSETQ. The CDR3 runs to 14 residues. CDR3: CASSLSSESYEQYF. The DNA of the CDR3 is TGCGCCAGCAGCTTGAGTTCCGAGTCCTACGAGCAGTACTTC.

The V gene is TRBV9, the J gene TRBJ2-5; the D is unclear. Germline-derived CDR1 and CDR2 are SGDLS and YYNGEE. V dropped 1 base and J dropped 4 bases, with 8 bases sitting between them. The CDR3 is made up of 13 amino acids. The CDR3 protein is CASSVTGPETQYF. The CDR3 coding sequence is TGTGCCAGCAGCGTAACGGGTCCAGAGACCCAGTACTTC.

This clonotype was seen more than once but under ten times. The chain recombines TRBV7-2 with TRBJ2-2, with D tentatively TRBD1 (6 bases). The CDR3 extends over 11 amino acids. Trimming removed 5 bases from V and 13 bases from J, with 11 bases in between. Germline CDR1 reads SGHTA; CDR2 reads FQGNSA. CDR3 residues: CASSPYRALFF. The CDR3, as DNA: TGTGCCAGCAGCCCTTACAGGGCGCTGTTTTTT.

There are a few counts of this clonotype. The chain carries TRBV12-3 or TRBV12-4 and TRBJ1-5, with D perhaps matching TRBD1 (5 bases). Trimming took off 2 bases at V and 6 bases at J, with 11 bases between the two ends. There are 14 residues in the CDR3. This CDR3 reads CASSLQGLGQPQHF. The CDR3 DNA is TGTGCCAGCAGTTTACAGGGATTGGGTCAGCCCCAGCATTTT.

The chain employs TRBV7-2 and TRBJ2-4; D remains ambiguous. The germline gives CDR1 SGHTA, CDR2 FQGNSA. The CDR3 runs 13 residues. The V end lost 2 bases, the J end lost 5 bases, and 7 bases lay between the germline ends. DNA of the CDR3: TGTGCCAGCAGCTTATCCAGTGAAAACATTCAGTACTTC. This gives the protein CASSLSSENIQYF. The full variable domain, with the rest looked up from reference TRBV7-2 and TRBJ2-4, is GAGVSQSPSNKVTEKGKDVELRCDPISGHTALYWYRQSLGQGLEFLIYFQGNSAPDKSGLPSDRFSAERTGGSVSTLTIQRTQQEDSAVYLCASSLSSENIQYFGAGTRLSVL.

The rearrangement uses TRBV15 and TRBJ2-7, with D tentatively TRBD2 (5 bases). The CDR3 sequence is 15 residues long. V lost 6 bases to trimming and J lost 6 bases, with 21 bases between them. Germline loops: CDR1 LNHNV, CDR2 YYDKDF (reference sequence). The CDR3 spells CATSVFGRTRVEQYF. The CDR3 coding sequence is TGTGCCACCAGTGTCTTTGGGAGAACGAGGGTCGAGCAGTACTTC.

This clonotype was counted between two and nine times. The rearrangement uses TRBV12-3 or TRBV12-4 and TRBJ2-7; TRBD2 agrees at 13 bases. The CDR3 length is 15 residues. Trimming took 6 bases from V and 7 from J; bases not matched to a gene: 9. This CDR3 is CASSQGLAGAQEQYF. The CDR3 DNA is TGTGCCAGCAGCCAAGGACTAGCGGGAGCTCAAGAGCAGTACTTC.

The CDR3 nucleotides are TGTGCCAGCAGCTACCGGACAGGGCGCAACACTGAAGCTTTCTTT. Residues: CASSYRTGRNTEAFF. The V and J genes are TRBV12-3 or TRBV12-4 and TRBJ1-1; 8 nucleotides agree with TRBD1. V lost 6 bases to trimming and J lost 2 bases; unmatched junction nucleotides: 8. CDR3 length: 15 residues.

This CDR3 is CSGGLAGADTQYF. CDR3 coding DNA: TGCAGTGGTGGACTAGCGGGAGCAGATACGCAGTATTTT. The gene calls are TRBV20-1 and TRBJ2-3; 13 bases line up with TRBD2. Germline trimming cut 7 bases from V and 4 bases from J; bases unmatched to any gene: 2. Germline loops: CDR1 DFQATT, CDR2 SNEGSKA (reference sequence). The CDR3 spans 13 residues.

This clonotype was picked up a small number of times. V usage is TRBV5-1 and J usage is TRBJ1-1, with TRBD1 as a possible D gene (6 bases). V was shortened by 8 bases and J by 1 base, with 15 bases between the two germline ends. This CDR3 spans 14 amino acids. The germline gives CDR1 SGHRS, CDR2 YFSETQ. The CDR3 sequence is CASKAQGQNTEAFF. In DNA form, the CDR3 reads TGCGCCAGTAAAGCACAGGGTCAGAACACTGAAGCTTTCTTT.

V and J are TRBV20-1 and TRBJ2-6; the match to TRBD2 covers 7 bases. The V and J ends lost 3 bases and 0 bases, in that order; junction bases with no gene match: 11. CDR1 and CDR2 from the germline V gene are DFQATT and SNEGSKA (reference sequence). The CDR3 consists of 18 residues. In DNA form, the CDR3 reads TGCAGTGCTAGGGGGAGGGTTAAGGCCAACTCTGGGGCCAACGTCCTGACTTTC. It yields the protein CSARGRVKANSGANVLTF.

The chain joins TRBV6-1 to TRBJ2-2; 10 bases are a match to TRBD2. V gave up 7 bases and J gave up 1 base; unmatched junction bases: 6. The germline CDR1 and CDR2 sequences are MNHNS and SASEGT. The CDR3 totals 16 residues. CDR3 DNA sequence: TGTGCCAGCAACCGGGGGACTAGCGAGAACACCGGGGAGCTGTTTTTT. It codes for CASNRGTSENTGELFF.

The chain combines TRBV13 with TRBJ2-1; possible D gene TRBD1, 6 bases. V gave up 3 bases and J gave up 1 base, with 19 bases separating them. The CDR3 loop spans 18 amino acids. Germline V gene sequence: CDR1 PRHDT, CDR2 FYEKMQ (reference sequence). The DNA of the CDR3 is TGTGCCAGCAGCTTTAGGCGTCAGGGGTCGCGGTCCTACAATGAGCAGTTCTTC. It yields the protein CASSFRRQGSRSYNEQFF.

The V and J genes are TRBV20-1 and TRBJ2-3; maybe TRBD2 (6 bases). CDR1 DFQATT and CDR2 SNEGSKA come from the germline V gene (reference sequence). Trimming took 2 bases from V and 6 from J, leaving 18 bases between them. The CDR3 spans 15 residues. CDR3 in DNA: TGCAGTGCTAGAACCGCTAGCGACCTGGGGGATACGCAGTATTTT. Its translation: CSARTASDLGDTQYF.

This clonotype showed up just a few times. This chain uses TRBV29-1 with TRBJ2-3; D assignment may be TRBD1 or TRBD2 (5 bases each). V gave up 4 bases and J gave up 0 bases, with 14 bases separating them. From germline, CDR1 is SQVTM and CDR2 ANQGSEA. The CDR3 loop spans 15 amino acids. For the CDR3, the DNA is TGCAGCGTTGTCAGGACTGGGACCAGCACAGATACGCAGTATTTT. It specifies CSVVRTGTSTDTQYF.

The sample holds one count of this clonotype. At one end the junction does not follow the germline gene, possibly because of a read error. V and J are TRBV20-1 and TRBJ2-1; 7 nucleotides line up with TRBD2. The CDR3 is 14 amino acids. Germline V lookup: CDR1 DFQATT, CDR2 SNEGSKA (reference sequence). The CDR3 loop is CSANSGEAFYEQIF. CDR3 coding DNA: TGCAGTGCCAACAGCGGGGAGGCCTTCTATGAGCAGATCTTC.

The rearrangement joins TRBV12-3 or TRBV12-4 to TRBJ1-1, with a tentative D call TRBD1 (5 bases). V was trimmed by 7 bases and J by 6 bases, leaving 15 bases between them. The CDR3 loop spans 13 amino acids. In DNA form, the CDR3 reads TGTGCCAGCACCTACGGGGGGGGTGCTGAAGCTTTCTTT. The encoded protein is CASTYGGGAEAFF.

This clonotype has only a few counts. The chain couples TRBV20-1 to TRBJ2-7; 8 bases line up with TRBD2. In germline, CDR1 is DFQATT, CDR2 SNEGSKA (reference sequence). This CDR3 comprises 13 residues. With 3 bases clipped from V and 6 bases from J, the junction kept 7 bases outside the gene matches. The CDR3 DNA is TGCAGTGCTAGGAGTCCAGCGGGAGCCGAGCAGTACTTC. Protein: CSARSPAGAEQYF.